These 14 T cell receptor beta chains were sequenced from one sample in a study of shared clonotypes between healthy human individuals. This table comes from immunoSEQ multiplex PCR, and its TCRdb copy is limited to in-frame clones, with some not included. The sample carries 2 million to 2.5 million clones, more than 90% recorded once. The sequenced sample was naive CD4+ T cells sorted from blood. Specified subset: CD45RA+ positively selected. These receptors were obtained from a man between 18 and 29 years old in good health.

This chain uses TRBV27 with TRBJ2-1; tentative D call: TRBD2 (6 bases). Germline V gene sequence: CDR1 MNHEY, CDR2 SMNVEV (reference sequence). V was trimmed by 5 bases and J by 5 bases, leaving 28 bases between them. This CDR3 contains 19 residues. Here the CDR3 DNA reads TGTGCCAGCAGTGGCCGGGACTTACGGATCTTGGCGAGAGACAATGAGCAGTTCTTC. This codes for CASSGRDLRILARDNEQFF.

The chain is built from TRBV6-5 and TRBJ2-7; 9 nucleotides agree with TRBD1. V lost 6 bases and J lost 7; bases outside the gene matches: 10. CDR1 MNHEY and CDR2 SVGAGI come from the germline V gene. This CDR3 has 14 residues. The CDR3, as DNA: TGTGCCAGCAGCGTACTACAGGGGGCGGGAGAGCAGTACTTC. Its translation: CASSVLQGAGEQYF.

This clone was seen once. This chain uses TRBV30 with TRBJ2-3, with 10 bases matching TRBD2. Unmatched junction bases numbered 8, after V lost 2 bases and J lost 0 bases. The CDR3 contains 17 residues. Per the germline V gene, CDR1 is GTSNPN and CDR2 is SVGIG (reference sequence). The CDR3 loop reads CAWSRTSGGSSTDTQYF. The CDR3 DNA reads as TGTGCCTGGAGTAGGACTAGCGGAGGCTCTAGCACAGATACGCAGTATTTT.

The V and J genes are TRBV5-1 and TRBJ2-1; D is unresolved. Trimming cost V 4 bases and J 1 base, with 15 bases left between them. Per germline, CDR1 SGHRS and CDR2 YFSETQ. CDR3 length: 16 residues. The CDR3 nucleotides are TGCGCCAGCAGCCGTGAAGGCTCCGGGTCCTACAATGAGCAGTTCTTC. This gives the protein CASSREGSGSYNEQFF.

To note about this clone: Other DNA sequences of this sample code for an identical CDR3. The V gene is TRBV18, the J gene TRBJ2-5; D may be TRBD2 (5 bases). Deletions cut 0 bases from V and 5 bases from J, with 10 bases between. The CDR3 runs to 14 residues. Germline V lookup: CDR1 KGHSH, CDR2 LQKENI. The CDR3 DNA sequence: TGTGCCAGCTCACCACCGGGAAGAGGGGAGACCCAGTACTTC. As protein: CASSPPGRGETQYF.

The chain has TRBV5-4 and TRBJ2-2; 12 nucleotides match TRBD2. V trimming: 3 bases; J trimming: 6 bases; junction bases outside the gene matches: 6. This CDR3 is 16 amino acids long. The germline V gene encodes CDR1 SGHNT and CDR2 YYREEE (reference sequence). In DNA form, the CDR3 reads TGTGCCAGCAGCTATCCGGGACTAGCGGGTTCCGGGGAGCTGTTTTTT. Translating it yields CASSYPGLAGSGELFF.

CDR3 sequence: CASSLLAGGPETQYF. The CDR3 bases are TGCGCCAGCAGCTTACTAGCGGGGGGGCCGGAGACCCAGTACTTC. This chain connects TRBV5-1 to TRBJ2-5; 13 bases map to TRBD2. CDR3 length equals 15 residues. Germline assignment: CDR1 SGHRS and CDR2 YFSETQ. V lost 2 bases and J lost 5; bases outside the gene matches: 3. Complete variable domain (other parts from reference TRBV5-1 and TRBJ2-5): KAGVTQTPRYLIKTRGQQVTLSCSPISGHRSVSWYQQTPGQGLQFLFEYFSETQRNKGNFPGRFSGRQFSNSRSEMNVSTLELGDSALYLCASSLLAGGPETQYFGPGTRLLVL.

V usage is TRBV27 and J usage is TRBJ2-7; the D gene is possibly TRBD1 (5 bases). The CDR3 is 14 residues long. CDR1 and CDR2 from the germline V gene are MNHEY and SMNVEV (reference sequence). V was pared by 6 bases and J by 1 base, with 13 bases between. The CDR3 DNA sequence: TGTGCCAGCAGGTCAGGGTACAGTTCCTACGAGCAGTACTTC. Translated: CASRSGYSSYEQYF.

This chain connects TRBV6-1 to TRBJ2-7; D unclear. CDR3 length: 14 amino acids. From germline, CDR1 is MNHNS and CDR2 SASEGT. V shed 2 bases and J shed 4 bases, with 12 bases lying between them. CDR3 protein: CASSENTRRYEQYF. The CDR3 nucleotides read TGTGCCAGCAGTGAAAATACACGGAGATACGAGCAGTACTTC.

The J gene is TRBJ2-7, the V gene TRBV28; 10 nucleotides align to TRBD1. CDR3 length: 13 amino acids. J gave up 5 bases and V 8 bases, and 6 bases lay outside the gene matches. The germline gives CDR1 MDHEN, CDR2 SYDVKM. The CDR3 loop reads CASRRTGGNEQYF. CDR3 DNA sequence: TGTGCCAGCCGGCGGACAGGGGGTAACGAGCAGTACTTC.

CDR3: CASTGTGGGYTF. The DNA for the CDR3 is TGTGCCAGCACCGGGACAGGGGGTGGCTACACCTTC. The chain carries TRBV6-6 and TRBJ1-2; 11 bases fit TRBD1. Trimming took 7 bases from V and 7 from J; bases not matched to a gene: 2. Germline CDR1 reads MNHNY; CDR2 reads SVGAGI (reference sequence). The CDR3 spans 12 residues.

The CDR3 DNA is TGTGCCAGCAGTGAATTCGCGGGTGGCTACACCTTC. It specifies CASSEFAGGYTF. The chain has TRBV6-1 and TRBJ1-2; D uncertain. Trimming removed 2 bases at V and 7 bases at J, with 8 bases between. CDR3 length: 12 residues. Germline V gene data show CDR1 as MNHNS and CDR2 as SASEGT.

The chain carries TRBV18 and TRBJ1-5, with 11 positions matching TRBD1. Germline values: CDR1 KGHSH, CDR2 LQKENI. V lost 2 bases and J lost 7; bases outside the gene matches: 7. The CDR3 has 16 residues. DNA for the CDR3: TGTGCCAGCTCACCAGGGACAGGGGGGTCAATCCAGCCCCAGCATTTT. Its translation: CASSPGTGGSIQPQHF.

This rearrangement joins TRBV28 to TRBJ1-2, with a weak D call TRBD1 (6 bases). Germline CDR1 is MDHEN and CDR2 is SYDVKM. V was cut by 8 bases and J by 0 bases, with 13 bases left in between. This CDR3 is built from 14 residues. This CDR3 reads CASRKTGANYGYTF. In DNA form, the CDR3 reads TGTGCCAGCCGAAAGACAGGTGCTAACTATGGCTACACCTTC.